This TCR beta chain comes out of a study of OX40 agonist ivuxolimab in advanced cancers. Findings of the study overall: Doses of 0.1 to 3.0 mg/kg were accompanied by clonal expansion of CD4+ and CD8+ blood T cells by week 6. In CD8+ T cells, expanded clones were on average more numerous than in CD4+.

The protocol was immunoSEQ multiplex PCR, while the TCRdb copy is restricted to in-frame clones and leaves out a portion. This sample carries tens of thousands of clones, about 88% of them seen once, and the ten largest clones take 0.27%. With respect to this clone: Its specificity is not known.

The cohort excluded patients with autoimmune disease history or systemic immunosuppression. CDR1 and CDR2 (germline): SGHRS, YFSETQ. The germline V and J ends were trimmed by 3 bases and 0 bases, with 19 bases remaining between them. The CDR3 runs to 18 residues. This specimen consisted of CD4+ or CD8+ T cells sorted from blood, obtained in a trial of the OX40 agonist ivuxolimab. The sequence derives from an adult with an advanced solid tumor such as melanoma, head and neck, liver or kidney cancer. The chain employs TRBV5-1 and TRBJ2-4; tentative D call: TRBD1 (5 bases). CDR3 region: CASSSPPQGGIAKNIQYF. CDR3 bases: TGCGCCAGCAGCTCCCCACCCCAGGGTGGGATAGCCAAAAACATTCAGTACTTC.